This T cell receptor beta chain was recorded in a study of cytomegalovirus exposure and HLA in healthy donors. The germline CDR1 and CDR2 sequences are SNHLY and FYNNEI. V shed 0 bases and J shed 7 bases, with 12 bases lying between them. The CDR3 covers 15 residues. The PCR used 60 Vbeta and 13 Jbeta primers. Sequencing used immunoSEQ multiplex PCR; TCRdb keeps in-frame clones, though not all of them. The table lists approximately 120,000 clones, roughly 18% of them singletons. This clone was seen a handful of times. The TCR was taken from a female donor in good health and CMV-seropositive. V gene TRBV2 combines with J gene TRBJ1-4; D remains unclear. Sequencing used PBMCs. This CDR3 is CASSEALLTGEKLFF. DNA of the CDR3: TGTGCCAGCAGTGAAGCGCTTCTCACGGGTGAAAAACTGTTTTTT.